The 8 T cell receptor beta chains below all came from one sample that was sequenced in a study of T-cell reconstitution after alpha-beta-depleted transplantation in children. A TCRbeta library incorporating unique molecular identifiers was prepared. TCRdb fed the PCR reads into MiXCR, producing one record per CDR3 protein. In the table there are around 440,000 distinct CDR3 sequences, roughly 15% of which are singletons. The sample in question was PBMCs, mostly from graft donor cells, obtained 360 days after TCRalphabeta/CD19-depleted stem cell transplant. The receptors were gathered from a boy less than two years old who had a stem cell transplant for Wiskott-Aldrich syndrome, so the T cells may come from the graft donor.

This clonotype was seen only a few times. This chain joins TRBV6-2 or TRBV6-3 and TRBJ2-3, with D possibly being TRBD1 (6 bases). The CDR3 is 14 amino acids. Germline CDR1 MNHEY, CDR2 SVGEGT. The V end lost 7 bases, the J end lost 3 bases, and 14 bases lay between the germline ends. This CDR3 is CASTRSQGTDTQYF. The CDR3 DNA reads TGTGCCAGCACCAGGTCCCAGGGGACAGATACGCAGTATTTT.

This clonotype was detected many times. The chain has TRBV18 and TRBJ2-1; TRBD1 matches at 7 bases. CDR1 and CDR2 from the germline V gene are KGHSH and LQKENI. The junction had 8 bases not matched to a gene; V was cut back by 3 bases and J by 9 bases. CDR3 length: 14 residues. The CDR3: CASSPWGTVGEQFF. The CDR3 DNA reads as TGTGCCAGCTCACCTTGGGGGACAGTCGGTGAGCAGTTCTTC.

This CDR3 reads CAISGRPGTSGIYNEQFF. The CDR3 nucleotides are TGTGCCATCAGTGGACGGCCTGGGACTAGCGGGATTTACAATGAGCAGTTCTTC. The chain uses TRBV3-1 and TRBJ2-1; 13 nucleotides align to TRBD2. V shed 10 bases and J 4 bases; nucleotides not matched to a gene: 16. Germline V gene lookup returns CDR1 LGHDT and CDR2 YNNKEL (reference sequence). There are 18 residues in the CDR3.

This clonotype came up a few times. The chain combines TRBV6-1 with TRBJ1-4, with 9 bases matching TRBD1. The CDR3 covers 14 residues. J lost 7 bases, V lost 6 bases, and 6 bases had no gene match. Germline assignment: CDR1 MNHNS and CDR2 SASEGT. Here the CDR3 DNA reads TGTGCCAGCAGACCCCGGACAGGGGCTGAAAAACTGTTTTTT. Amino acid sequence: CASRPRTGAEKLFF.

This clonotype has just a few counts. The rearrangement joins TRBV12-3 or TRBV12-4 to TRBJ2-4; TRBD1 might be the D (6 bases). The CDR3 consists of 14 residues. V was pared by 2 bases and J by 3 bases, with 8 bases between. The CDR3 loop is CASSLSGVKNIQYF. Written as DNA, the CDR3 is TGTGCCAGCAGTTTATCAGGGGTCAAAAACATTCAGTACTTC.

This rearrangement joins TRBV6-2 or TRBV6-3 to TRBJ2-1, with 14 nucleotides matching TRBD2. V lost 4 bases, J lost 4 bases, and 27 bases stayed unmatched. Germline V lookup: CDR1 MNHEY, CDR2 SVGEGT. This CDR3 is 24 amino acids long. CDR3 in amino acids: CASSSVPPGLAGDPNPIMYNEQFF. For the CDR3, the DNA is TGTGCCAGCAGTTCCGTCCCCCCGGGACTAGCGGGAGACCCTAACCCTATAATGTACAATGAGCAGTTCTTC.

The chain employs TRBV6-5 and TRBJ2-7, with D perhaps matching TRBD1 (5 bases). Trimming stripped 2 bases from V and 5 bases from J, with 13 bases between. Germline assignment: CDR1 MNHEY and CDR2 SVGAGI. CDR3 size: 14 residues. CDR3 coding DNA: TGTGCCAGCAGTTACGCGAACTTCAGGGACGAGCAGTACTTC. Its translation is CASSYANFRDEQYF.

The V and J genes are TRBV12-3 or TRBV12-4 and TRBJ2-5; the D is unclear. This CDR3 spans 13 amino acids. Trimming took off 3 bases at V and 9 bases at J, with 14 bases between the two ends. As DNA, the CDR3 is TGTGCCAGCAGTTTTGGATTGCTTGGGGCCCAGTACTTC. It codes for CASSFGLLGAQYF.